What follows are 22 T cell receptor beta chains derived from one specimen sequenced in a study of OX40 agonist ivuxolimab in advanced cancers. TCRdb's copy holds only in-frame clones and misses some; the assay was immunoSEQ multiplex PCR. The sample holds more than 55,000 clones, approximately 82% seen once. Sequenced here: CD4+ or CD8+ T cells sorted from blood, sampled in a trial of the OX40 agonist ivuxolimab. All receptors come from an adult with an advanced solid tumor such as melanoma, head and neck, liver or kidney cancer.

J is TRBJ2-7 and V is TRBV2; 8 positions agree with TRBD1. J gave up 1 base and V 3 bases, and 5 bases lay outside the gene matches. CDR1 SNHLY and CDR2 FYNNEI come from the germline V gene. This CDR3 comprises 15 residues. CDR3 sequence: CASSDGTGSSYEQYF. For the CDR3, the DNA is TGTGCCAGCAGTGATGGGACAGGTTCATCCTACGAGCAGTACTTC.

The chain has TRBV19 and TRBJ1-5; tentative D call: TRBD1 (6 bases). The V and J ends lost 10 bases and 3 bases respectively, with 19 bases between them. The CDR3 extends over 15 amino acids. Germline values: CDR1 LNHDA, CDR2 SQIVND (reference sequence). The CDR3 nucleotides are TGTGCCACCAAACACCTAGGGGGGTTCAATCAGCCCCAGCATTTT. It encodes CATKHLGGFNQPQHF.

V and J are TRBV7-9 and TRBJ1-2; the match to TRBD1 covers 8 bases. Germline trimming cut 5 bases from V and 1 base from J; bases unmatched to any gene: 9. CDR3 length: 16 amino acids. Germline CDR1 reads SEHNR; CDR2 reads FQNEAQ (reference sequence). CDR3 sequence reads: CASSGPGTGDNYGYTF. DNA of the CDR3: TGTGCCAGCAGCGGACCCGGGACAGGAGATAACTATGGCTACACCTTC.

This clone was recorded only once. This chain links TRBV6-1 with TRBJ1-5; 10 nucleotides align to TRBD1. In germline, CDR1 is MNHNS, CDR2 SASEGT. The V and J ends lost 5 bases and 6 bases, in that order; junction bases with no gene match: 7. The CDR3 totals 15 residues. The CDR3 DNA sequence: TGTGCCAGCAGTTCCCGGACAGGGGGAAGTCAGCCCCAGCATTTT. Encoded protein: CASSSRTGGSQPQHF.

Comment on this clone: An end of the junction differs from the germline gene, which may be a read error. The gene calls are TRBV5-1 and TRBJ2-1; TRBD2 agrees at 9 bases. Germline V gene sequence: CDR1 SGHRS, CDR2 YFSETQ. The length of the CDR3 is 15 residues. Here the CDR3 DNA reads TGCGCCAGCAGCGTGACTAGCGGCTCCAACAATGAGCAGTTCTTC. This translates into CASSVTSGSNNEQFF.

V usage is TRBV7-9 and J usage is TRBJ2-7, with 10 bases that match TRBD2. This CDR3 is 16 amino acids long. Germline CDR1 and CDR2: SEHNR and FQNEAQ (reference sequence). J was trimmed by 6 bases and V by 5 bases; bases with no gene match: 13. CDR3 in amino acids: CASSQYKAGGPSEQYF. The CDR3 DNA reads TGTGCCAGCAGCCAATATAAAGCGGGAGGGCCCTCCGAGCAGTACTTC.

The chain is built from TRBV7-9 and TRBJ1-5; TRBD1 is a possible D gene (6 bases). This CDR3 region has 14 residues. The V gene's germline CDR1 is SEHNR and CDR2 FQNEAQ (reference sequence). The V and J ends lost 5 bases and 6 bases respectively, with 14 bases between them. In DNA, the CDR3 is TGTGCCAGCAGCATACAGGGAGGAGGTCAGCCCCAGCATTTT. This translates into CASSIQGGGQPQHF.

The chain has TRBV11-1 and TRBJ2-1; 10 positions agree with TRBD2. The CDR3 totals 16 residues. With 5 bases clipped from V and 2 bases from J, the junction kept 6 bases outside the gene matches. Germline V gene lookup returns CDR1 SGHAT and CDR2 FQDESV (reference sequence). CDR3 residues: CASSTPLAGAYNEQFF. The CDR3 DNA is TGTGCCAGCAGCACCCCTCTAGCGGGAGCCTACAATGAGCAGTTCTTC.

This clone was counted only a few times. Here the CDR3 reads CASSYGTGGSRTF. In DNA form, the CDR3 reads TGTGCCAGCAGTTACGGGACAGGGGGCTCCCGGACCTTC. The chain joins TRBV6-5 to TRBJ1-2, with 12 nucleotides matching TRBD1. V trimming: 2 bases; J trimming: 14 bases; junction bases outside the gene matches: 6. The CDR3 runs to 13 residues. The germline gives CDR1 MNHEY, CDR2 SVGAGI.

This CDR3 is CSVDEGEGTGELFF. The CDR3, as DNA: TGCAGCGTTGACGAGGGAGAGGGAACCGGGGAGCTGTTTTTT. V is TRBV29-1 and J is TRBJ2-2, with D tentatively TRBD2 (5 bases). This CDR3 is 14 amino acids long. Per germline, CDR1 SQVTM and CDR2 ANQGSEA. V lost 3 bases and J lost 5, with 13 bases in between.

This clone was counted only a few times. J is TRBJ1-6 and V is TRBV2; D gene ambiguous. The germline CDR1 and CDR2 sequences are SNHLY and FYNNEI. V was pared by 8 bases and J by 7 bases, with 15 bases between. This CDR3 is 14 amino acids long. The CDR3 coding sequence is TGTGCCAGCCGGGAGCTGGGTAGAAATTCACCCCTCCACTTT. Residues: CASRELGRNSPLHF.

J is TRBJ2-3 and V is TRBV7-2; 8 bases fit TRBD2. Germline V gene sequence: CDR1 SGHTA, CDR2 FQGNSA. CDR3 size: 14 residues. V gave up 5 bases and J gave up 2 bases; unmatched junction bases: 3. As DNA, the CDR3 is TGTGCCAGCAGCCGGACTAGCCCCACAGATACGCAGTATTTT. This codes for CASSRTSPTDTQYF. Full variable domain (outside the CDR3, taken from reference TRBV7-2 and TRBJ2-3): GAGVSQSPSNKVTEKGKDVELRCDPISGHTALYWYRQSLGQGLEFLIYFQGNSAPDKSGLPSDRFSAERTGGSVSTLTIQRTQQEDSAVYLCASSRTSPTDTQYFGPGTRLTVL.

CDR3 region: CASSIGQAFNSPLHF. The CDR3 DNA reads TGTGCCAGTAGTATAGGACAGGCCTTTAATTCACCCCTCCACTTT. The rearrangement links TRBV19 to TRBJ1-6, with a possible D match to TRBD1 (6 bases). The V and J ends lost 1 base and 6 bases respectively, with 10 bases between them. The CDR3 loop spans 15 amino acids. In germline, CDR1 is LNHDA, CDR2 SQIVND (reference sequence).

This chain connects TRBV19 to TRBJ2-2, with D hard to call. The CDR3 loop spans 15 amino acids. V was cut by 3 bases and J by 5 bases, with 13 bases left in between. The germline CDR1 and CDR2 sequences are LNHDA and SQIVND (reference sequence). CDR3 sequence reads: CASSIKGAQTGELFF. The CDR3 region has the DNA TGTGCCAGTAGTATTAAGGGCGCCCAAACCGGGGAGCTGTTTTTT.

The rearrangement links TRBV19 to TRBJ2-1, with D tentatively TRBD2 (6 bases). There are 13 residues in the CDR3. V shed 4 bases and J shed 9 bases, with 13 bases lying between them. Germline V gives CDR1 LNHDA, CDR2 SQIVND (reference sequence). The CDR3 sequence: CASSSGPGGEQFF. The CDR3 DNA sequence: TGTGCCAGTAGTAGCGGGCCCGGGGGTGAGCAGTTCTTC.

This clone was recorded once. J is TRBJ2-5 and V is TRBV5-4; 15 bases line up with TRBD2. J was trimmed by 4 bases and V by 4 bases; bases with no gene match: 5. This CDR3 is built from 16 residues. Germline CDR1 reads SGHNT; CDR2 reads YYREEE (reference sequence). CDR3 amino acids: CASSAGLAGGLETQYF. DNA for the CDR3: TGTGCCAGCAGCGCAGGACTAGCGGGGGGGCTAGAGACCCAGTACTTC.

This clone was detected only a few times. The CDR3 reads CASSQDHRDGRYF. DNA of the CDR3: TGCGCCAGCAGCCAAGATCATCGGGACGGAAGGTACTTC. The J gene is TRBJ2-5, the V gene TRBV4-3, with D perhaps assigned TRBD1 or TRBD2 (5 bases each). This CDR3 has 13 residues. Germline CDR1 reads LGHNA; CDR2 reads YSLEER. V was trimmed by 0 bases and J by 13 bases, leaving 15 bases between them.

The V call is TRBV11-2, the J call TRBJ1-3; D call uncertain. The V gene's germline CDR1 is SGHAT and CDR2 FQNNGV. V was trimmed by 4 bases and J by 11 bases, leaving 18 bases between them. This CDR3 has 14 amino acids. In DNA form, the CDR3 reads TGTGCCAGCAGCTGGACTAGGACGGATGGTCCCATATATTTT. Its protein product is CASSWTRTDGPIYF.

The chain is built from TRBV19 and TRBJ1-2; D gene ambiguous. The CDR3 runs 13 residues. V was clipped by 6 bases and J by 8 bases, with 16 bases between them. The germline V gene has CDR1 LNHDA and CDR2 SQIVND (reference sequence). CDR3 region: CASSFTAVGGYTF. The DNA for the CDR3 is TGTGCCAGTAGCTTCACGGCGGTGGGAGGCTACACCTTC.

The chain carries TRBV19 and TRBJ2-3; 9 bases line up with TRBD1. Per germline, CDR1 LNHDA and CDR2 SQIVND (reference sequence). This CDR3 region has 15 residues. The ends lost 5 bases at V and 4 bases at J; junction bases unmatched: 7. This chain's CDR3 is CASSFTGGGSDTQYF. The CDR3 bases are TGTGCCAGTAGTTTTACAGGGGGCGGCTCAGATACGCAGTATTTT. Filled out from reference TRBV19 and TRBJ2-3, the complete variable domain reads DGGITQSPKYLFRKEGQNVTLSCEQNLNHDAMYWYRQDPGQGLRLIYYSQIVNDFQKGDIAEGYSVSREKKESFPLTVTSAQKNPTAFYLCASSFTGGGSDTQYFGPGTRLTVL.

The chain employs TRBV19 and TRBJ1-5, with TRBD1 identical over 7 bases. The CDR3 sequence is 15 residues long. V lost 6 bases, J lost 7 bases, and 12 bases stayed unmatched. In germline, CDR1 is LNHDA, CDR2 SQIVND (reference sequence). The CDR3 DNA reads as TGTGCCAGTAGCAAGGAGGGGGCGGGATGGCAGCCCCAGCATTTT. It encodes CASSKEGAGWQPQHF.

This clone was seen more than once but under ten times. The rearrangement links TRBV18 to TRBJ2-1; TRBD1 aligns across 8 bases. CDR1 is KGHSH, CDR2 LQKENI, per germline. V was clipped by 3 bases and J by 5 bases; unmatched bases: 6. This CDR3 region has 15 residues. The DNA for the CDR3 is TGTGCCAGCTCACCTGACAGGGGAGGAAACAATGAGCAGTTCTTC. Amino acid sequence: CASSPDRGGNNEQFF.